This T cell receptor (beta chain) appears in the sequencing data of a study of shared clonotypes between healthy human individuals (dated by TCRdb to about 2020). Regarding the complete study: A couple of women and three men aged 18 to 49 years were included in the cohort. Blood TCR repertoires of four to six healthy adults were deeply sequenced to estimate repertoire size and the extent of clonotype sharing between individuals. Per donor, three plates each were used for CD4 naive and CD4 memory, two for CD8 naive, and one for CD8 memory. To increase sequencing depth and limit assay-specific biases, TCR repertoire library preparation and sequencing were carried out by different laboratories using diverse techniques. Per donor, leukapheresis produced somewhere between about 0.94 and 8.9 billion PBMCs.

Using the deep immunoSEQ assay, TCR CDR3 regions were amplified from genomic DNA by multiplex PCR. For each cell subset, the extracted genomic DNA was distributed evenly across all wells of several immunoSEQ 96-well plates, and each plate served as one replicate. For sorted subsets, each replicate PCR was loaded with approximately 190 ng genomic DNA, equivalent to 30,000 or so T cell genomes. Purified libraries were measured with a Qubit 3.0 fluorometer, size-checked on a Bioanalyzer 2100, and measured again with the KAPA Library Quantification kit. Each immunoSEQ 96-well plate was sequenced on its own single-read 150-cycle Illumina NextSeq 550 flow cell. Per the original workflow: Because the immunoSEQ output included only junctional sequences and no quality scores, the filtering could not be the same as the filtering used for full-length reads. Sequences were annotated with PyIR, a Python wrapper for IgBLAST v1.9, using IMGT germline references to assign V/J genes and CDR3. Reads were removed for weak V/J assignments (E-value above 1e-6), missing CDR3, stop codons, out-of-frame junctions, or ambiguous translated residues. V3J clonotypes were defined as sequences sharing an identical inferred V gene, J gene, and CDR3 amino acid sequence. To compute the percentage overlap between repertoires, the number of shared unique clonotypes was divided by the size of the smaller repertoire. Repertoire richness was assessed with RTK rarefaction, the Chao1 estimator, and Recon v2.1 estimates of unobserved clonotypes. OLGA was used to compute generation probabilities for all TCRbeta clonotypes that the gDNA method yielded from a few donors. TCRdb holds this immuneACCESS table with in-frame rearrangements only. Some clones are missing; in checked studies, unresolved V genes explain under half, and the rest has no known cause. V and J calls and clone size are copied from that table; D and trimming were computed from the DNA. This sample gives about 1,900,000 clones in total; less than 95% of them show up just once. Together, the top ten hold approximately 1.2% of the sample.

Concerning this clone itself: Its specific antigen is unknown. The record has no base qualities; no much larger clone is one base away.

CD8 naive samples consisted of CD45RO-negative cells that were positively selected for CCR7, yielding a CD45RA+CCR7+ population without TemRA cells. Healthy HIV-negative adults with no recently reported acute infections or vaccinations were included as donors. Every donor was a Caucasian adult residing in Nashville, Tennessee, USA. After blood collection by leukapheresis, PBMCs were isolated using Ficoll-Histopaque density gradient centrifugation and then cryopreserved in the vapor phase of liquid nitrogen. Analytical flow cytometry was used to check the purity and quantity of every magnetically sorted T cell population. Genomic DNA was isolated from every sorted fraction and measured by UV absorbance on a Nanodrop 2000c. Here is what the overall study found, with its caveats: Estimated clonotype richness was generally larger for naive than for memory subsets. Based on pairwise subsampling, the degree of clonotype sharing among donors was expected to be affected by sequencing depth. The small number of donors limited the genetic and exposure-history diversity represented. Compared with non-shared clonotypes, clonotypes shared by all four sorted-subset donors had higher generation probabilities. Sharing across four donors was observed for 4.5% to 6.5% of naive CD4, over 3% of naive CD8, 2% to 2.5% of memory CD4, and less than 0.45% of memory CD8 clonotypes. Even with the large sequencing depth, rarefaction of the sorted-subset datasets indicated that sequencing was incomplete. Only blood was sampled, and tissue TCR repertoires likely differ from those in blood.

From the germline V gene, CDR1 is LGHNA and CDR2 is YNFKEQ. The CDR3 holds 17 amino acids from the cysteine to the phenylalanine. The read is trimmed to its CDR3 DNA, 51 bases read in frame from base 1. V has 0 bases trimmed and J has 2 bases trimmed; junction bases matching no gene number 2. The sequence was obtained from a man younger than 35 in good health. The sample comprised naive CD8+ T cells sorted from blood. Read against the paper, the sample's cell subset or site label means: CD45RA+CCR7+. This sequence uses TRBV4-2 and TRBJ2-6; 9 junctional bases match TRBD1. The nucleotide sequence reads TGTGCCAGCAGCCAAGAGGGACAGGGAACTGGGGCCAACGTCCTGACTTTC. Translation gives CASSQEGQGTGANVLTF.